Listed below are T cell receptor beta chains from one sample, sequenced in a study of identical twins. In TCRdb, the 5' RACE reads were re-called with MiXCR into one record per CDR3 protein. The repertoire holds about 730,000 distinct CDR3 sequences, with about 20% as singletons. These data also featured in a second study, about T cells expressing NK-cell markers.

The sample comprised PBMCs. All receptors derive from a woman aged 18-30 years in good health. The CDR3 runs from the conserved cysteine through the conserved F or W. The order of the fields is D gene, clone size, V gene, J gene, CDR3 DNA, CDR3 protein. A D gene is named only where the DNA matches it firmly. The listing skips clone size in some rows; elsewhere it reads once, few, many or a size class.

TRBD1	NA	TRBV12-3/TRBV12-4	TRBJ2-1	TGTGCCAGCAGACATGACAGGGACGAGCAGTTCTTC	CASRHDRDEQFF
TRBD2	few	TRBV15	TRBJ2-3	TGTGCCACCAGCAGAGGGGCGACTAGCGGGAGCACAGATACGCAGTATTTT	CATSRGATSGSTDTQYF
TRBD1	once	TRBV2	TRBJ2-7	TGTGCCAGCAGCCTCGACAGGGTACAGCAGTACTTC	CASSLDRVQQYF
NA	few	TRBV7-2	TRBJ2-7	TGTGCCAGCAGCTCCCGCGGTCCAAGCTCCTACGAGCAGTACTTC	CASSSRGPSSYEQYF
TRBD2	few	TRBV2	TRBJ2-5	TGTGCCAGCAGTGAAGTGTCACAGTCTAGCGGGAAGAGGGGTGAGACCCAGTACTTC	CASSEVSQSSGKRGETQYF
TRBD1	many	TRBV6-5	TRBJ1-6	TGTGCCAGCAGTTACGGAGGGGGACAGGGGGCTGGTCGCCTCCACTTT	CASSYGGGQGAGRLHF
NA	many	TRBV29-1	TRBJ1-1	TGCAGCGTTGAGGACAGACTCCGAGACACTGAAGCTTTCTTT	CSVEDRLRDTEAFF
NA	NA	TRBV5-1	TRBJ2-2	TGCGCCAGCAGCGCCGCGACGGCGGTGAACACCGGGGAGCTGTTTTTT	CASSAATAVNTGELFF
NA	NA	TRBV5-1	TRBJ2-1	TGCGCCACCAGGGATAGCGGTAACAATGAGCAGTTCTTC	CATRDSGNNEQFF
NA	NA	TRBV12-3/TRBV12-4	TRBJ1-2	TGTGCCAGCAGCATTTTTGGCTACACCTTC	CASSIFGYTF
TRBD2	few	TRBV27	TRBJ2-3	TGTGCCAGCAGCAAATACCGGACTAGGGGCGACGGCACAGATACGCAGTATTTT	CASSKYRTRGDGTDTQYF
TRBD1	NA	TRBV6-1	TRBJ2-5	TGTGCCAGCAGTGAAAGGGGGCAAGTGACCCAGTACTTC	CASSERGQVTQYF
NA	NA	TRBV6-2/TRBV6-3	TRBJ2-1	TGTGCCAGCAGTCGCCCCGGGACTGCCTACAATGAGCAGTTCTTC	CASSRPGTAYNEQFF
NA	many	TRBV20-1	TRBJ2-1	TGCAGTGCTAGGAGGACACCGTACAATGAGCAGTTCTTC	CSARRTPYNEQFF
NA	NA	TRBV2	TRBJ2-1	TGTGCCAGCAGTGAAGCGCCCTACAATGAGCAGTTCTTC	CASSEAPYNEQFF
NA	NA	TRBV15	TRBJ1-2	TGTGCCACCAGCAGAGGTCTGCAGGGAATTTTACGGGACTATGGCTACACCTTC	CATSRGLQGILRDYGYTF
NA	NA	TRBV30	TRBJ2-1	TGTGCCTGGAGTGTGGGATCCTACAATGAGCAGTTCTTC	CAWSVGSYNEQFF
NA	few	TRBV6-5	TRBJ2-7	TGTGCCAGCAGTTACTCAGGACTTTCCTACGAGCAGTACTTC	CASSYSGLSYEQYF
NA	NA	TRBV5-1	TRBJ2-1	TGCGCCAGCAGCCCCACCGCGGGGTCCTACAATGAGCAGTTCTTC	CASSPTAGSYNEQFF
NA	NA	TRBV27	TRBJ2-3	TGTGCCAGCAGTTTATGGGGGGACCTCACAGATACGCAGTATTTT	CASSLWGDLTDTQYF
TRBD1	NA	TRBV20-1	TRBJ1-1	TGCAGTGCTAGTGTGCCGGACAGGGGGAACACTGAAGCTTTCTTT	CSASVPDRGNTEAFF
TRBD1	many	TRBV7-9	TRBJ2-7	TGCGCCAGCAGCGTCGACAGGGACGAGCAGTACTTC	CASSVDRDEQYF
TRBD1	NA	TRBV20-1	TRBJ2-2	TGCAGTGCTAAAACCCCGACAGGGGGCAACACCGGGGAGCTGTTTTTT	CSAKTPTGGNTGELFF
TRBD2	NA	TRBV30	TRBJ2-1	TGTGCCTGGACCCCACTAGCGTTCAATGAGCAGTTCTTC	CAWTPLAFNEQFF
NA	NA	TRBV20-1	TRBJ1-1	TGCAGTGCTAGAGATCTGCCGGACACTGAAGCTTTCTTT	CSARDLPDTEAFF
NA	few	TRBV29-1	TRBJ2-3	TGCAGCGTTGAGGGGCCGCGCACAGATACGCAGTATTTT	CSVEGPRTDTQYF
TRBD2	NA	TRBV20-1	TRBJ2-7	TGCAGTGCTAGTAGTGCCGGGGGGGGAACCTACGAGCAGTACTTC	CSASSAGGGTYEQYF
NA	few	TRBV6-1	TRBJ2-2	TGTGCCAGCAGTGAAAGGGTATCTGGCACCGGGGAGCTGTTTTTT	CASSERVSGTGELFF
TRBD2	few	TRBV6-5	TRBJ2-1	TGTGCCAGCAGTTACCGAACTAGCGGGGGGATGAGAAATGAGCAGTTCTTC	CASSYRTSGGMRNEQFF
TRBD1	few	TRBV5-5	TRBJ2-7	TGTGCCAGCAGCTCCGGGGCAGGGGGCGTCGAGCAGTACTTC	CASSSGAGGVEQYF
NA	few	TRBV4-2	TRBJ1-4	TGTGCCAGCAGCCAAGATGTGGCAGGGAAAGGGAAACTGTTTTTT	CASSQDVAGKGKLFF
TRBD2	few	TRBV20-1	TRBJ2-3	TGCAGTGCTGCATACCGACTAGCGGGGACCACAGATACGCAGTATTTT	CSAAYRLAGTTDTQYF